The subject of this entry is one TCR beta chain. Antigen unknown. This table comes from immunoSEQ multiplex PCR, and its TCRdb copy is limited to in-frame clones, with some not included. The profile shows some 150,000 clones, 90% of them singletons. The data belong to a study of T cell responses to AZD1222 COVID-19 vaccine. General study points: Nearly half of spike-specific TCRs reportedly target unmutated variant regions. A mostly white British donor set with more females was recruited, and clonal diversity was possibly underestimated.

The sequence came from an adult in good health. The starting material was peripheral blood, obtained on day 0 of AZD1222 vaccination.

The CDR3 loop reads CAWGGQFREKLFF. CDR3 nucleotides: TGTGCCTGGGGAGGGCAGTTTCGGGAAAAACTGTTTTTT. The chain carries TRBV30 and TRBJ1-4, with D hard to call. Per germline, CDR1 GTSNPN and CDR2 SVGIG (reference sequence). This CDR3 is 13 amino acids long. V was pared by 5 bases and J by 8 bases, with 15 bases between. The full variable domain, completed using reference TRBV30 and TRBJ1-4, is SQTIHQWPATLVQPVGSPLSLECTVEGTSNPNLYWYRQAAGRGLQLLFYSVGIGQISSEVPQNLSASRPQDRQFILSSKKLLLSDSGFYLCAWGGQFREKLFFGSGTQLSVL.